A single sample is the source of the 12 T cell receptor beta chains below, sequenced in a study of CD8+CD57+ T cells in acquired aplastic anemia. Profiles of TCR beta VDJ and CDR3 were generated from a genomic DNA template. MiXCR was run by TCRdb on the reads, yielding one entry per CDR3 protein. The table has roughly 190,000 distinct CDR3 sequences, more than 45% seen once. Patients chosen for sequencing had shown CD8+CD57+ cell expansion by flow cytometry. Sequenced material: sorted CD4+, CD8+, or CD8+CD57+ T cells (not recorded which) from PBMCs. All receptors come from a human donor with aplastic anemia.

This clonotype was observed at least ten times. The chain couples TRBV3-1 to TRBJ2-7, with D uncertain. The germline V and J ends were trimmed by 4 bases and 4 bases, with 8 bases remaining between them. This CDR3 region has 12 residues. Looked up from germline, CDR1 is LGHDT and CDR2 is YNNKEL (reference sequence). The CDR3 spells CASSPFRYEQYF. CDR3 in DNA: TGTGCCAGCAGCCCCTTCCGGTACGAGCAGTACTTC.

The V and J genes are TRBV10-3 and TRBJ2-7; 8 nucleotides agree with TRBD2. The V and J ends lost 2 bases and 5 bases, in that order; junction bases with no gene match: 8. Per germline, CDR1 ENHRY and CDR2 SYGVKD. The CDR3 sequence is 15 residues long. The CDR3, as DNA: TGTGCCATCAGTGAGCATCGGGAGGGAGCGAACGAGCAGTACTTC. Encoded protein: CAISEHREGANEQYF.

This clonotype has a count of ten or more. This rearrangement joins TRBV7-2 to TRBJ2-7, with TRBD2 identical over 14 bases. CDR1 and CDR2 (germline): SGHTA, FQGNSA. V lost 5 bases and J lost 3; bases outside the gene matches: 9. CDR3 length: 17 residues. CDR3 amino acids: CASSKRYGTSGSYEQYF. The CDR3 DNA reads TGTGCCAGCAGCAAACGGTACGGGACTAGCGGGAGCTACGAGCAGTACTTC.

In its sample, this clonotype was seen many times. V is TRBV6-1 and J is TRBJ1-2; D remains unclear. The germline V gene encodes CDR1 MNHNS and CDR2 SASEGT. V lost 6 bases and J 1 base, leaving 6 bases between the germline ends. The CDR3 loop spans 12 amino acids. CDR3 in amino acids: CASRGSNYGYTF. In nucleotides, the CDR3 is TGTGCCAGCAGGGGCAGTAACTATGGCTACACCTTC.

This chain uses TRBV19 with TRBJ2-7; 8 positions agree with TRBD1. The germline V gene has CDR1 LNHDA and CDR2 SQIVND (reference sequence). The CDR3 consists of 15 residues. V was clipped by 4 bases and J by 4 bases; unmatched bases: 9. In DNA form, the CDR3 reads TGTGCCAGTAGTAGAACACAGGGGGTAGATTACGAGCAGTACTTC. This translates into CASSRTQGVDYEQYF.

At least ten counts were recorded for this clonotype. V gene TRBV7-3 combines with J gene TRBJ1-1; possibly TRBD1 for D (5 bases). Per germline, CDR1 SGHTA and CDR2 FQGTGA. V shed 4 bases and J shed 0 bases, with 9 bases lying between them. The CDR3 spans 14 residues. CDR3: CASSWTRLNTEAFF. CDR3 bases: TGTGCCAGCAGCTGGACACGATTGAACACTGAAGCTTTCTTT. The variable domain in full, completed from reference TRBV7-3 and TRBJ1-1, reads GAGVSQTPSNKVTEKGKYVELRCDPISGHTALYWYRQSLGQGPEFLIYFQGTGAADDSGLPNDRFFAVRPEGSVSTLKIQRTERGDSAVYLCASSWTRLNTEAFFGQGTRLTVV.

This chain's CDR3 is CSARKTGELFF. The CDR3 nucleotides are TGCAGTGCTAGGAAGACAGGGGAGCTGTTTTTT. The chain employs TRBV20-1 and TRBJ2-2; no definite D call. Germline V gene lookup returns CDR1 DFQATT and CDR2 SNEGSKA (reference sequence). The CDR3 loop spans 11 amino acids. Trimming removed 3 bases from V and 8 bases from J, with 7 bases in between.

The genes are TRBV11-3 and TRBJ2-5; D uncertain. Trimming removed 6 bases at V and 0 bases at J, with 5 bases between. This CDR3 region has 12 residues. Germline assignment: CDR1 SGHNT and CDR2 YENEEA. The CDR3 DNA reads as TGTGCCAGCAGACCAGACCAAGAGACCCAGTACTTC. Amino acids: CASRPDQETQYF.

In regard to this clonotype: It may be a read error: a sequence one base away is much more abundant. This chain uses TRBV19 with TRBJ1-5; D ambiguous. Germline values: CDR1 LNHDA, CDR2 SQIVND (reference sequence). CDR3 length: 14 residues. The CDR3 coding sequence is TGTGCCGGTAGTCACTGGGGTGTTAGCCAGCCCCAGCATTTT. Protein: CAGSHWGVSQPQHF. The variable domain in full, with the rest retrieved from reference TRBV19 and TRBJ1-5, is DGGITQSPKYLFRKEGQNVTLSCEQNLNHDAMYWYRQDPGQGLRLIYYSQIVNDFQKGDIAEGYSVSREKKESFPLTVTSAQKNPTAFYLCAGSHWGVSQPQHFGDGTRLSIL.

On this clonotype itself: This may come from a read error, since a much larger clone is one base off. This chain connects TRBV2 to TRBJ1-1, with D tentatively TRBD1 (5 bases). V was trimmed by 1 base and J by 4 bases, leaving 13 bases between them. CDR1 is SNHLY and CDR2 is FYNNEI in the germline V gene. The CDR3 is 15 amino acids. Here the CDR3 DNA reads TGTGCCAGCAGTGAAGGGCACGAGGGGACCACTGAAGCTTTCTTT. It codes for CASSEGHEGTTEAFF.

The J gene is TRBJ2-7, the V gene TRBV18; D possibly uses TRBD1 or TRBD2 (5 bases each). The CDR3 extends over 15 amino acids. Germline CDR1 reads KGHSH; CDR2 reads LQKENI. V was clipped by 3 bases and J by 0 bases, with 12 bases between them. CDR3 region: CASSPGTGASYEQYF. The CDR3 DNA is TGTGCCAGCTCACCGGGGACCGGCGCCTCCTACGAGCAGTACTTC. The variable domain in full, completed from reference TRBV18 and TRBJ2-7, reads NAGVMQNPRHLVRRRGQEARLRCSPMKGHSHVYWYRQLPEEGLKFMVYLQKENIIDESGMPKERFSAEFPKEGPSILRIQQVVRGDSAAYFCASSPGTGASYEQYFGPGTRLTVT.

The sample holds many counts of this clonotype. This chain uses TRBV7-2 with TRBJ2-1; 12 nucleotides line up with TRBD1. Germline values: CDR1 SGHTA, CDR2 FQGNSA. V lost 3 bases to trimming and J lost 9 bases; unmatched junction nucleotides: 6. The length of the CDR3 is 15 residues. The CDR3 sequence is CASSLPGQGAGEQFF. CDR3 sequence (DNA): TGTGCCAGCAGCTTGCCGGGACAGGGGGCTGGTGAGCAGTTCTTC.